This paragraph reports one T cell receptor beta chain. These data belong to a study of graft-versus-host responses after intestinal transplantation. Study summary: Recipients got multivisceral, liver-intestinal, or isolated intestinal transplants.

Profiling relied on immunoSEQ multiplex PCR, and the TCRdb table lists in-frame clones only, not all of them. The data contain tens of thousands of clones, about 89% of them seen just once; the ten biggest clones take up under 2.5%. The germline V gene encodes CDR1 SQVTM and CDR2 ANQGSEA. The CDR3 sequence is 15 residues long. Trimming took off 7 bases at V and 2 bases at J, with 18 bases between the two ends. The starting material was PBMCs, obtained around 320 days after intestinal transplant. The origin of this receptor is a human patient who received an intestinal transplant, so some T cells may come from the graft donor. This chain links TRBV29-1 with TRBJ2-1; no reliable D call. CDR3 amino acids: CSGEEQKFAYNEQFF. CDR3 nucleotide sequence: TGCAGCGGAGAAGAACAGAAGTTCGCCTACAATGAGCAGTTCTTC.